The 29 T cell receptor beta chains listed next were all sequenced from one sample in a study of beta chain features in type 1 diabetes. The study, taken as a whole, reports: People with Type 1 diabetes carried modestly yet significantly shorter TCRB CDR3s in all four CD4+ subsets.

Expressed TCRB transcripts were sequenced, since all the RNA that had been isolated was reverse transcribed. Sequenced by immunoSEQ multiplex PCR; TCRdb stores in-frame clones only, minus some. The sample yields a few hundred thousand clones, 8.5% to 10% seen once. Their cognate antigens are unknown. The sequenced material came from central memory CD4+ T cells from blood. All receptors derive from a man aged 30 to 39 with type 1 diabetes.

This chain links TRBV5-1 with TRBJ1-1, with D perhaps TRBD1 (5 bases). The V and J ends lost 0 bases and 0 bases respectively, with 12 bases between them. This CDR3 has 16 residues. CDR1 is SGHRS, CDR2 YFSETQ, per germline. CDR3 nucleotides: TGCGCCAGCAGCTTGGCCCCAAGACAGTTGAACACTGAAGCTTTCTTT. It yields the protein CASSLAPRQLNTEAFF.

This clone was seen more than once but under ten times. The chain joins TRBV7-2 to TRBJ1-1; TRBD1 aligns across 7 bases. Germline CDR1 is SGHTA and CDR2 is FQGNSA. This CDR3 region has 14 residues. Unmatched junction bases numbered 2, after V lost 1 base and J lost 3 bases. The CDR3 sequence: CASSLVGQHTEAFF. The CDR3 DNA is TGTGCCAGCAGCTTAGTGGGACAGCACACTGAAGCTTTCTTT.

This chain joins TRBV4-3 and TRBJ2-3; a weak D match, TRBD1 (5 bases). The CDR3 sequence is 16 residues long. The V end lost 0 bases, the J end lost 4 bases, and 14 bases lay between the germline ends. Germline CDR1 LGHNA, CDR2 YSLEER. The CDR3 protein is CASSQEGRVVADTQYF. The CDR3 DNA reads as TGCGCCAGCAGCCAAGAGGGCAGGGTTGTCGCAGATACGCAGTATTTT.

This clone was seen many times. The V and J genes are TRBV18 and TRBJ2-7; TRBD2 matches 11 bases. Germline values: CDR1 KGHSH, CDR2 LQKENI. Germline trimming cut 3 bases from V and 4 bases from J; bases unmatched to any gene: 8. The CDR3 is 16 amino acids. The CDR3 here is CASSPTSGSTRYEQYF. The DNA of the CDR3 is TGTGCCAGCTCACCCACTAGCGGGAGTACGAGGTACGAGCAGTACTTC. The full variable domain, with the rest looked up from reference TRBV18 and TRBJ2-7, is NAGVMQNPRHLVRRRGQEARLRCSPMKGHSHVYWYRQLPEEGLKFMVYLQKENIIDESGMPKERFSAEFPKEGPSILRIQQVVRGDSAAYFCASSPTSGSTRYEQYFGPGTRLTVT.

The rearrangement uses TRBV28 and TRBJ2-2; 9 bases are a match to TRBD2. Germline CDR1 is MDHEN and CDR2 is SYDVKM. The CDR3 extends over 17 amino acids. Unmatched junction bases numbered 12, after V lost 4 bases and J lost 6 bases. The CDR3 sequence is CASSSPISGRVSGELFF. As DNA, the CDR3 is TGTGCCAGCAGTTCCCCTATTAGCGGGAGAGTGTCCGGGGAGCTGTTTTTT.

The genes are TRBV5-4 and TRBJ1-2, with 8 bases that match TRBD1. Trimming at V came to 0 bases and at J to 4 bases, leaving 14 bases not matched to a gene. Germline CDR1 is SGHNT and CDR2 is YYREEE (reference sequence). This CDR3 spans 18 amino acids. CDR3 amino acids: CASSLGPGGGEVLYGYTF. The CDR3 coding sequence is TGTGCCAGCAGCTTGGGCCCAGGGGGCGGCGAGGTACTCTATGGCTACACCTTC.

The V call is TRBV28, the J call TRBJ1-5; D remains ambiguous. The CDR3 is 16 amino acids. CDR1 is MDHEN and CDR2 is SYDVKM in the germline V gene. Trimming stripped 2 bases from V and 1 base from J, with 12 bases between. This chain's CDR3 is CASSLLWVGSNQPQHF. The CDR3 DNA is TGTGCCAGCAGTTTACTTTGGGTAGGAAGCAATCAGCCCCAGCATTTT.

This clone was observed a few times. Additional DNA sequences in this sample encode the identical CDR3. This chain links TRBV28 with TRBJ2-7; 10 bases are a match to TRBD1. This CDR3 region has 14 residues. Germline loops: CDR1 MDHEN, CDR2 SYDVKM. After removal of 6 bases from V and 2 bases from J, the junction contained 4 bases not matched to a gene. In nucleotides, the CDR3 is TGTGCCAGCAGCTCCGGGACAGGGGCCTACGAGCAGTACTTC. It specifies CASSSGTGAYEQYF.

The table lists this clone with a few counts. This CDR3 reads CASSGGSFREQYF. For the CDR3, the DNA is TGTGCCAGCAGTGGGGGGTCCTTCCGCGAGCAGTACTTC. The rearrangement uses TRBV2 and TRBJ2-7; D may match TRBD1 or TRBD2 (5 bases each). The V end was cut by 4 bases, the J end by 6 bases, with 13 bases between. CDR3 length: 13 residues. Germline values: CDR1 SNHLY, CDR2 FYNNEI. Full variable domain (remainder filled in from reference TRBV2 and TRBJ2-7): EPEVTQTPSHQVTQMGQEVILRCVPISNHLYFYWYRQILGQKVEFLVSFYNNEISEKSEIFDDQFSVERPDGSNFTLKIRSTKLEDSAMYFCASSGGSFREQYFGPGTRLTVT.

This clone was detected only a few times. The J gene is TRBJ2-1, the V gene TRBV28; 8 bases match TRBD1. The V segment lost 5 bases and the J segment 6 bases; nucleotides outside the gene matches: 15. In germline, CDR1 is MDHEN, CDR2 SYDVKM. The CDR3 covers 17 residues. CDR3 DNA sequence: TGTGCCAGCAGTCCAAAATGGGACAGGACTCCAACCAATGAGCAGTTCTTC. Its translation: CASSPKWDRTPTNEQFF. Using reference TRBV28 and TRBJ2-1 for the parts outside the CDR3, the full variable domain is DVKVTQSSRYLVKRTGEKVFLECVQDMDHENMFWYRQDPGLGLRLIYFSYDVKMKEKGDIPEGYSVSREKKERFSLILESASTNQTSMYLCASSPKWDRTPTNEQFFGPGTRLTVL.

The table lists this clone with many counts. The V gene is TRBV5-1, the J gene TRBJ2-1; D not resolved. The CDR3 spans 16 residues. Germline CDR1 SGHRS, CDR2 YFSETQ. V lost 0 bases and J lost 2, with 12 bases in between. The CDR3 sequence is CASSLEAMSPYNEQFF. In DNA, the CDR3 is TGCGCCAGCAGCTTGGAGGCCATGAGTCCCTACAATGAGCAGTTCTTC. Full variable domain (missing parts from reference TRBV5-1 and TRBJ2-1): KAGVTQTPRYLIKTRGQQVTLSCSPISGHRSVSWYQQTPGQGLQFLFEYFSETQRNKGNFPGRFSGRQFSNSRSEMNVSTLELGDSALYLCASSLEAMSPYNEQFFGPGTRLTVL.

A few counts support this clone. J is TRBJ2-5 and V is TRBV5-6, with D possibly matching TRBD1 (6 bases). The CDR3 extends over 18 amino acids. Germline V gives CDR1 SGHDT, CDR2 YYEEEE. V lost 4 bases and J 2 bases, leaving 24 bases between the germline ends. This CDR3 is CASSPAWGRGAGQETQYF. CDR3 bases: TGTGCCAGCAGCCCGGCTTGGGGGCGTGGGGCAGGGCAAGAGACCCAGTACTTC.

This clone was recorded a few times. J is TRBJ1-2 and V is TRBV10-3; D unresolved. V was pared by 4 bases and J by 4 bases, with 13 bases between. The CDR3 covers 14 residues. From germline, CDR1 is ENHRY and CDR2 SYGVKD. The DNA of the CDR3 is TGTGCCATCAGTGCTATGAGCGGGATCTATGGCTACACCTTC. Translating it yields CAISAMSGIYGYTF.

The V gene is TRBV4-1, the J gene TRBJ1-2; D remains ambiguous. CDR1 is MGHRA, CDR2 YSYEKL, per germline. The V and J ends lost 0 bases and 4 bases respectively, with 15 bases between them. This CDR3 is 16 amino acids long. In nucleotides, the CDR3 is TGCGCCAGCAGCCAAGATCTTTCGGCCGGACTCTATGGCTACACCTTC. This gives the protein CASSQDLSAGLYGYTF.

This clone was observed a handful of times. The rearrangement joins TRBV9 to TRBJ1-3; D is unresolved. This CDR3 is 13 amino acids long. CDR1 is SGDLS and CDR2 is YYNGEE in the germline V gene. Between the trimmed V and J ends, which lost 3 bases and 1 base, there was a span of 5 bases. CDR3 sequence (DNA): TGTGCCAGCAGCGCCTATTCTGGAAACACCATATATTTT. Translated: CASSAYSGNTIYF.

This rearrangement joins TRBV28 to TRBJ2-3, with a possible D match to TRBD2 (5 bases). Deletions cut 7 bases from V and 0 bases from J, with 17 bases between. The germline V gene encodes CDR1 MDHEN and CDR2 SYDVKM. The CDR3 has 16 residues. In DNA form, the CDR3 reads TGTGCCAGCACCACTTGGGAGCGGCCTAGCACAGATACGCAGTATTTT. The encoded protein is CASTTWERPSTDTQYF.

This clone showed up just a few times. The chain joins TRBV18 to TRBJ2-2; the D is unclear. V lost 3 bases to trimming and J lost 3 bases, with 8 bases between them. The CDR3 is 14 residues long. Looked up from germline, CDR1 is KGHSH and CDR2 is LQKENI. CDR3 protein: CASSPQLDTGELFF. The CDR3 coding sequence is TGTGCCAGCTCACCCCAGCTGGACACCGGGGAGCTGTTTTTT.

The chain joins TRBV7-2 to TRBJ2-7; 7 bases match TRBD1. CDR3 length: 14 amino acids. Trimming cost V 1 base and J 3 bases; bases outside gene matches: 3. Looked up from germline, CDR1 is SGHTA and CDR2 is FQGNSA. The CDR3 DNA is TGTGCCAGCAGCTTAGGACAGGGACGCTACGAGCAGTACTTC. Translated, it gives CASSLGQGRYEQYF.

In its sample, this clone was seen a few times. The genes are TRBV28 and TRBJ2-7; D gene unclear. Germline V gene sequence: CDR1 MDHEN, CDR2 SYDVKM. The CDR3 loop spans 15 amino acids. V lost 4 bases and J 2 bases, leaving 15 bases between the germline ends. CDR3 coding DNA: TGTGCCAGCAGTTGGACCTACAGTACCGCCTACGAGCAGTACTTC. It is translated as CASSWTYSTAYEQYF. The full variable domain, rest sourced from reference TRBV28 and TRBJ2-7, is DVKVTQSSRYLVKRTGEKVFLECVQDMDHENMFWYRQDPGLGLRLIYFSYDVKMKEKGDIPEGYSVSREKKERFSLILESASTNQTSMYLCASSWTYSTAYEQYFGPGTRLTVT.

The chain links TRBV7-9 to TRBJ2-1; 8 bases align to TRBD2. Per the germline V gene, CDR1 is SEHNR and CDR2 is FQNEAQ (reference sequence). The length of the CDR3 is 15 residues. J was trimmed by 6 bases and V by 5 bases; bases with no gene match: 9. Written as DNA, the CDR3 is TGTGCCAGCAGCCAAGGACTAGCAGGTATCAATGAGCAGTTCTTC. Its translation is CASSQGLAGINEQFF.

This clone was recorded a few times. This rearrangement joins TRBV29-1 to TRBJ2-7; D is perhaps TRBD1 or TRBD2 (6 bases each). From germline, CDR1 is SQVTM and CDR2 ANQGSEA. CDR3 size: 13 residues. The V end was cut by 4 bases, the J end by 1 base, with 11 bases between. Here the CDR3 DNA reads TGCAGCGTTGTTGGGGGGCCTTCCTACGAGCAGTACTTC. It is translated as CSVVGGPSYEQYF.

The V gene is TRBV18, the J gene TRBJ2-4, with TRBD2 matching over 7 bases. This CDR3 has 15 amino acids. Germline loops: CDR1 KGHSH, CDR2 LQKENI. J gave up 1 base and V 3 bases, and 3 bases lay outside the gene matches. The CDR3 here is CASSPQGGAKNIQYF. CDR3 in DNA: TGTGCCAGCTCACCGCAGGGAGGGGCCAAAAACATTCAGTACTTC.

This clone showed up just a few times. The rearrangement joins TRBV20-1 to TRBJ1-1; 9 bases line up with TRBD1. The CDR3 is 11 residues long. Germline-derived CDR1 and CDR2 are DFQATT and SNEGSKA (reference sequence). The CDR3 here is CRTGGDTEAFF. For the CDR3, the DNA is TGCAGGACAGGGGGGGACACTGAAGCTTTCTTT.

This clone was counted a few times. The CDR3 coding sequence is TGTGCCAGCAGCGTAGTGACAGCTAACTATGGCTACACCTTC. This gives the protein CASSVVTANYGYTF. The chain employs TRBV9 and TRBJ1-2; possible D gene TRBD1, 5 bases. V was clipped by 0 bases and J by 0 bases, with 6 bases between them. Germline values: CDR1 SGDLS, CDR2 YYNGEE. The CDR3 has 14 residues.

The chain has TRBV10-3 and TRBJ1-1, with 10 bases fitting TRBD1. CDR1 ENHRY and CDR2 SYGVKD come from the germline V gene. This CDR3 has 13 amino acids. V lost 7 bases, J lost 5 bases, and 4 bases stayed unmatched. In nucleotides, the CDR3 is TGTGCCATCACCGGGACAGGGGAAACTGAAGCTTTCTTT. It yields the protein CAITGTGETEAFF.

This clone was picked up many times. This chain connects TRBV5-5 to TRBJ2-1; TRBD2 agrees at 8 bases. Trimming at V came to 3 bases and at J to 10 bases, leaving 9 bases not matched to a gene. The CDR3 has 14 amino acids. The germline V gene has CDR1 SGHKS and CDR2 YYEKEE (reference sequence). Here the CDR3 DNA reads TGTGCCAGCAGCTCTGGACTAGCACCTTGGGAGCAGTTCTTC. Its translation: CASSSGLAPWEQFF.

This clone was seen many times. The chain combines TRBV9 with TRBJ2-1, with 7 bases fitting TRBD2. The V gene's germline CDR1 is SGDLS and CDR2 YYNGEE. The CDR3 totals 15 residues. The J segment lost 8 bases and the V segment lost 0 bases, leaving 8 bases of the junction unmatched. CDR3 DNA sequence: TGTGCCAGCAGCGTAGACACCCCGGGAGGAGATGAGCAGTTCTTC. Its protein is CASSVDTPGGDEQFF.

The chain employs TRBV12-5 and TRBJ1-1; D gene ambiguous. With 1 base removed from V and 0 bases from J, the gap between germline ends came to 3 bases. The CDR3 is made up of 13 amino acids. The germline gives CDR1 LGHNT, CDR2 FRNRAP. DNA of the CDR3: TGTGCTAGTGGTTTGGGGATGAACACTGAAGCTTTCTTT. Its protein product is CASGLGMNTEAFF.

The chain combines TRBV29-1 with TRBJ2-2; 7 bases fit TRBD2. V dropped 7 bases and J dropped 0; count of bases not matched to a gene: 8. Germline V CDR1 and CDR2: SQVTM, ANQGSEA. This CDR3 region has 15 residues. This chain's CDR3 is CSGGGSGTNTGELFF. The DNA of the CDR3 is TGCAGCGGGGGGGGGAGCGGGACGAACACCGGGGAGCTGTTTTTT.